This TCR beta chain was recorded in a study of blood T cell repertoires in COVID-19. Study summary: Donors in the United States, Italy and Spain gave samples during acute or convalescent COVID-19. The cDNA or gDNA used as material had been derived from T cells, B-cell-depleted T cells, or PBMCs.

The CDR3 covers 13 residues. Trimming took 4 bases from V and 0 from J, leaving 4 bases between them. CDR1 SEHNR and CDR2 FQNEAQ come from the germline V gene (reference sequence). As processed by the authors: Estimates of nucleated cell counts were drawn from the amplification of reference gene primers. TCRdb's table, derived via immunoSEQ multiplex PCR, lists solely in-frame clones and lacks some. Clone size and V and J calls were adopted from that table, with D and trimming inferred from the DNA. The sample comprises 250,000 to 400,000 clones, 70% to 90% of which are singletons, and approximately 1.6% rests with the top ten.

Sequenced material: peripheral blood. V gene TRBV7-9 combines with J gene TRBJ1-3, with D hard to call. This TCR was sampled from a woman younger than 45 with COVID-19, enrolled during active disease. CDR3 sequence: CASSSSSGNTIYF. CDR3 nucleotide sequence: TGTGCCAGCAGCTCCTCCTCTGGAAACACCATATATTTT.